This record looks at one TCR beta chain sequence and its context. This CDR3 comprises 12 residues. Germline V CDR1 and CDR2: PRHDT, FYEKMQ (reference sequence). V lost 2 bases and J 7 bases, leaving 6 bases between the germline ends. In the source study's methods: Using reference gene primer amplification, nucleated cell counts were estimated. Clones were sequenced by immunoSEQ multiplex PCR, and TCRdb holds only the in-frame ones, with some missing. That table furnishes V, J and clone size, whereas the DNA furnished D and trimming. The table records fewer than 500,000 clones, around 89% of them present only once. This entry is derived from a study of blood T cell repertoires in COVID-19.

The TCR sequence derives from a woman aged 25 to 45 with acute or convalescent COVID-19. Sequencing was done on a sample of peripheral blood. The chain employs TRBV13 and TRBJ2-1; D gene uncertain. In nucleotides, the CDR3 is TGTGCCAGCAGCTTATCCAATAATGAGCAGTTCTTC. Amino acid sequence: CASSLSNNEQFF.